The sample holds a few counts of the clone carrying this T cell receptor (beta chain). Its antigen is unidentified. The data stem from a study of T cells in localized non-small cell lung cancer. The protocol was immunoSEQ multiplex PCR, while the TCRdb copy is restricted to in-frame clones and leaves out a portion. The data show over 2,000 clones, approximately 25% seen once. Findings of the study overall: Longer overall survival accompanied higher blood T cell density. Sequencing was restricted to one tumor region; therefore, heterogeneity remains possible. Uninvolved nearby lung showed the greatest T cell clonality, exceeding that found in tumor.

The junction had 11 bases not matched to a gene; V was cut back by 3 bases and J by 0 bases. This CDR3 comprises 18 residues. Germline V gene data show CDR1 as GTSNPN and CDR2 as SVGIG (reference sequence). The sequencing used lung tumor tissue, collected before any cancer treatment. This receptor was identified in a female donor at least 60 years old with stage I lung adenocarcinoma. The chain carries TRBV30 and TRBJ2-1; 10 nucleotides match TRBD2. The CDR3 nucleotides read TGTGCCTGGAGAGGGCTAGCGGGAGCGGGGGACTCCTACAATGAGCAGTTCTTC. This sequence encodes CAWRGLAGAGDSYNEQFF.